The rows below give T cell receptor beta chains drawn from one sample of a study of post-analysis software for immune sequencing data. MiXCR, applied by TCRdb to the PCR reads, yields one record per CDR3 protein. The sample includes about half a million distinct CDR3 sequences, under 55% of them seen just once. Sample: blood. Receptors were obtained from a girl between 10 and 17 years old with multiple sclerosis. The CDR3 runs from the conserved cysteine through the conserved F or W. A D gene is named only where the DNA matches it firmly. Where a row states a size, it is once, few, many or the class of an expanded clone; other rows omit it.

TRBD1,TRBJ2-7,TRBV11-2,few,CASSLGPGGEQYF,TGTGCCAGCAGCTTAGGCCCAGGGGGCGAGCAGTACTTC
TRBD1,TRBJ2-1,TRBV28,.,CASSLYRGFGEQFF,TGTGCCAGCAGTTTATACAGGGGCTTCGGTGAGCAGTTCTTC
TRBD2,TRBJ2-1,TRBV6-4,.,CASFEETSGHNEQFF,TGTGCCAGTTTCGAAGAGACTAGCGGTCACAATGAGCAGTTCTTC
.,TRBJ2-3,TRBV29-1,.,CSGGRGRGDTQYF,TGCAGCGGGGGGCGGGGGCGAGGAGATACGCAGTATTTT
.,TRBJ2-1,TRBV12-3/TRBV12-4,.,CASTANRVSIWDEQFF,TGTGCCAGCACCGCTAACAGGGTTTCTATCTGGGATGAGCAGTTCTTC
.,TRBJ1-1,TRBV27,few,CASRTANTEAFF,TGTGCCAGCAGGACGGCGAACACTGAAGCTTTCTTT
.,TRBJ2-1,TRBV9,few,CASSETGTFNVYNEQFF,TGTGCCAGCAGTGAAACCGGGACTTTCAACGTCTACAATGAGCAGTTCTTC
TRBD1,TRBJ1-2,TRBV2,few,CASRGQGATYGYTF,TGTGCCAGCAGGGGACAGGGGGCTACCTATGGCTACACCTTC
.,TRBJ1-2,TRBV20-1,few,CSAMSGVANYGYTF,TGCAGTGCTATGTCAGGGGTAGCTAACTATGGCTACACCTTC
.,TRBJ2-3,TRBV12-3/TRBV12-4,few,CASREGDTQYF,TGTGCCAGCAGGGAGGGAGATACGCAGTATTTT
TRBD1,TRBJ2-3,TRBV5-1,few,CASSLARQGLDTQYF,TGCGCCAGCAGCTTGGCAAGACAGGGTTTAGATACGCAGTATTTT
.,TRBJ2-7,TRBV9,.,CASSARDPRLGYNEQYF,TGTGCCAGCAGCGCCCGGGACCCACGACTTGGCTACAATGAGCAGTACTTC
TRBD1,TRBJ2-1,TRBV10-3,few,CAIRPDRGTYNEQFF,TGTGCCATCAGACCCGACAGGGGAACCTACAATGAGCAGTTCTTC
.,TRBJ2-7,TRBV12-3/TRBV12-4,.,CASSRDFPYEQYF,TGTGCCAGCAGTCGGGACTTCCCCTACGAGCAGTACTTC
.,TRBJ2-7,TRBV6-2/TRBV6-3,.,CASSYLQYEQYF,TGTGCCAGCAGTTACCTTCAATACGAGCAGTACTTC
.,TRBJ2-7,TRBV28,few,CASSTTWGEQYF,TGTGCCAGCAGCACCACTTGGGGCGAGCAGTACTTC
.,TRBJ2-7,TRBV2,.,CASSVAPEDEQYF,TGTGCCAGCAGTGTCGCCCCCGAGGACGAGCAGTACTTC
.,TRBJ2-4,TRBV4-1,.,CASSMAFVKNIQYF,TGCGCCAGCAGCATGGCATTCGTCAAAAACATTCAGTACTTC